Listed below are T cell receptor beta chains from one sample, sequenced in a study of cytotoxic CD8 clonotypes in ibrutinib-treated CLL. The data were produced by immunoSEQ multiplex PCR, yet TCRdb's version contains in-frame clones alone and is incomplete. The sample has 49,000 or so clones, approximately 50% seen once. The sequencing here drew on PBMCs, taken after 12 months of ibrutinib treatment. The source of these receptors is a human donor with chronic lymphocytic leukemia. CDR3s leave out the opening cysteine and the closing phenylalanine or tryptophan. Fields, in order: V gene, D gene, CDR3 length, J gene, CDR3 protein. D genes are given only for firm matches.

TRBV29-1	NA	13	TRBJ1-5	SVKQHKDSNQPQH
TRBV14	NA	9	TRBJ2-2	ASSPSGELF
TRBV9	NA	12	TRBJ1-2	ASSVDGSNYGYT
TRBV7-6	NA	14	TRBJ2-3	ASSTTGGGLTDTQY
TRBV5-5	NA	12	TRBJ2-1	ASSLDGIYNEQF
TRBV7-3	NA	13	TRBJ1-2	ASSYPLRDSRDYT
TRBV29-1	NA	14	TRBJ2-1	SVEDPGRSSYNEQF
TRBV29-1	NA	12	TRBJ2-7	SAREKDRSYEQY
TRBV7-8	NA	14	TRBJ1-3	ASSDRAGWAGNTIY
TRBV28	NA	12	TRBJ2-1	ASRGDIAYNEQF
TRBV2	NA	9	TRBJ2-5	ASSGGETQY
TRBV5-6	NA	11	TRBJ2-7	ASSLASSYEQY
TRBV20-1	NA	9	TRBJ1-5	SAMYGQPQH
TRBV5-4	TRBD2	13	TRBJ2-1	ASSLELAAYNEQF
TRBV30	NA	12	TRBJ1-1	AWSRGEMDTEAF
TRBV29-1	TRBD1	12	TRBJ2-7	SVVWANRGNEQY
TRBV19	NA	14	TRBJ2-4	ASSRGGGAAKNIQY
TRBV19	NA	11	TRBJ2-6	ASSIRGSNVLT